This TCR beta chain was profiled in a study of response to subunit inactivated influenza vaccine. This clonotype has just a few counts. Each CDR3 protein is one row after TCRdb ran MiXCR on the RT-PCR reads. This sample yields about 650,000 distinct CDR3 sequences, of which 15% to 19% are seen a single time; roughly 10% belongs to the top ten. The CDR3 is made up of 13 amino acids. Trimming took 6 bases from V and 6 from J, leaving 15 bases between them. CDR1 and CDR2 from the germline V gene are MNHNS and SASEGT. This TCR came from a man aged 45-65 years who received an inactivated influenza vaccine. The chain joins TRBV6-1 to TRBJ2-7, with D maybe TRBD1 (6 bases). Specimen: PBMCs from blood, collected 11 to 12 days after vaccination. The CDR3 sequence: CASRHTTGSEQYF. Written as DNA, the CDR3 is TGTGCCAGCAGACACACCACAGGGAGCGAGCAGTACTTC.